This TCR beta chain was captured by sequencing in a study of blood T cell repertoires in COVID-19. Assay used: immunoSEQ multiplex PCR; TCRdb lists only in-frame clones, some missing. Of 25,000 or so clones in the sample, around 94% were seen once. Per germline, CDR1 LNHDA and CDR2 SQIVND (reference sequence). This CDR3 spans 15 amino acids. V gave up 1 base and J gave up 5 bases, with 12 bases separating them. The clonotype was recovered from a woman aged 45-59 years with active COVID-19. This chain joins TRBV19 and TRBJ1-5, with a weak D call TRBD1 (5 bases). Sequencing used peripheral blood. DNA for the CDR3: TGTGCCAGTAGTATAGGACAGTTGTCGGATCAGCCCCAGCATTTT. Translating gives CASSIGQLSDQPQHF.